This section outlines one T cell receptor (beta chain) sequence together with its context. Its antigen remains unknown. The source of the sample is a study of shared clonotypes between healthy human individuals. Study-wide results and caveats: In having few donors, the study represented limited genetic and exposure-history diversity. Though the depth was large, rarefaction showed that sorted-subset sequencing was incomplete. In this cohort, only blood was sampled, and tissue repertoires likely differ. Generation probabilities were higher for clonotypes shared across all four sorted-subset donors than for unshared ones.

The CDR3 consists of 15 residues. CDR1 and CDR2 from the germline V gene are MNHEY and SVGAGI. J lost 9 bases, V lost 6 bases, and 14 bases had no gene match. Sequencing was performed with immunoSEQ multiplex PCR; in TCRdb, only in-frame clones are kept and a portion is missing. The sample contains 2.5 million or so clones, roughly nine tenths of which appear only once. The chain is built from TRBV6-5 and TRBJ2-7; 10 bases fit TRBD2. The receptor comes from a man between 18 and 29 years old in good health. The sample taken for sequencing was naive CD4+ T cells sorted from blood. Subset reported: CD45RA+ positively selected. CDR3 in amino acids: CASRTGLADYSGQYF. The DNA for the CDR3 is TGTGCCAGCAGGACCGGACTAGCGGACTACTCAGGGCAGTACTTC.